This TCR beta chain originates from a study of TIL therapy for anti-PD-1-resistant metastatic lung cancer. Study overall: Patients had a median age of approximately 56 years (range about 38-85). Tumors carried a median roughly 1.5 non-synonymous mutations per megabase.

Sequencing used immunoSEQ v3. Each library reached 1.9 million or so read pairs, or roughly 5-6 million at deep level. This table comes from immunoSEQ multiplex PCR, and its TCRdb copy is limited to in-frame clones, with some not included. Of 95,000 or so clones listed, 55% to 75% are singletons. V lost 6 bases and J lost 6, with 12 bases in between. CDR3 size: 13 residues. Sample time point: pre-treatment sample, taken before nivolumab and TIL therapy. Most excised metastases sampled were pleural nodules or supraclavicular lymph nodes. Stage 4 NSCLC adults joined between 2017 and January 2020. This TCR was recovered from a person aged 25 to 80 with non-small cell lung cancer. The gene calls are TRBV12-3 or TRBV12-4 and TRBJ2-1; possibly TRBD2 for D (5 bases). The material was tumor tissue, obtained at baseline. As DNA, the CDR3 is TGTGCCAGCAGCCGTACTAGAGTCAATGAGCAGTTCTTC. Residues: CASSRTRVNEQFF.